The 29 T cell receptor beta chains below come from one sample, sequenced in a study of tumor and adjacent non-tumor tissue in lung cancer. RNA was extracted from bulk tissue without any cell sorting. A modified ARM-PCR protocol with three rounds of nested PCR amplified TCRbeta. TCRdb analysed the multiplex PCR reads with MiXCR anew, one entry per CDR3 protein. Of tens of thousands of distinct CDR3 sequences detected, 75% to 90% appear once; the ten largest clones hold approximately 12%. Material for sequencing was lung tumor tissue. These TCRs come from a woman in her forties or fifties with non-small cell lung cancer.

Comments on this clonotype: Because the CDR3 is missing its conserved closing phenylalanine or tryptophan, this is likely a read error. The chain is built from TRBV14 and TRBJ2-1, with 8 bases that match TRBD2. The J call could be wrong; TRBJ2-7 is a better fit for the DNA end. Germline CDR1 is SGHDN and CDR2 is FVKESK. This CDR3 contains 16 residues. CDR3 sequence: CASSRDRVAGRDEQYL. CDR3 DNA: TGTGCCAGCAGCCGAGATCGGGTAGCGGGAAGGGATGAGCAGTACCTC.

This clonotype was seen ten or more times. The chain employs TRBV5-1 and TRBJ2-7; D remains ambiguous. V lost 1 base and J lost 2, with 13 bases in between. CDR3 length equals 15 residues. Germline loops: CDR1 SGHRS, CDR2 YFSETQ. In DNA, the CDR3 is TGCGCCAGCAGCTTGAGGACCCGCGGCCCCTACGAGCAGTACTTC. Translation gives CASSLRTRGPYEQYF.

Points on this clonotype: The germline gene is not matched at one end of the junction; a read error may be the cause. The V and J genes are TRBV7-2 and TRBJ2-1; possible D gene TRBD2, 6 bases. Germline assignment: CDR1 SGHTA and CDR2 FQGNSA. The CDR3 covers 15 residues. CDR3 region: CATTSSVRKYNEQFF. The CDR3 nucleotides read TGTGCCACAACCTCTAGCGTGAGGAAGTACAATGAGCAGTTTTTC.

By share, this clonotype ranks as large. CDR3 bases: TGTGCCAGCAGCTTCGGGACAGGGGTTACCTACGAGCAGTACTTC. This sequence encodes CASSFGTGVTYEQYF. The chain recombines TRBV11-2 with TRBJ2-7; 10 nucleotides agree with TRBD1. The germline CDR1 and CDR2 sequences are SGHAT and FQNNGV. The CDR3 loop spans 15 amino acids. The J segment lost 2 bases and the V segment lost 3 bases, leaving 4 bases of the junction unmatched.

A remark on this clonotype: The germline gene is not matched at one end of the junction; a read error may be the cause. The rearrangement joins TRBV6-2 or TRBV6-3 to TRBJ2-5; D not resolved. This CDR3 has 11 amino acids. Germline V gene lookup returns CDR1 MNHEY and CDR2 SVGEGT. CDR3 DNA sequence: TGTACCAGGAGAATTGAAGAGACCCAGTACTTC. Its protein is CTRRIEETQYF.

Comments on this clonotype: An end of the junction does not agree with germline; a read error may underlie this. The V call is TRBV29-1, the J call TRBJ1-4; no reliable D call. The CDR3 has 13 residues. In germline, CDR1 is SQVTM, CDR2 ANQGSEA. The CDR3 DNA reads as TGCAGCGTTGAAGCCATAGGGAAAGAAATACTGTTTTTT. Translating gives CSVEAIGKEILFF. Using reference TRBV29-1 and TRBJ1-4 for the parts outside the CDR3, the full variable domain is SAVISQKPSRDICQRGTSLTIQCQVDSQVTMMFWYRQQPGQSLTLIATANQGSEATYESGFVIDKFPISRPNLTFSTLTVSNMSPEDSSIYLCSVEAIGKEILFFGSGTQLSVL.

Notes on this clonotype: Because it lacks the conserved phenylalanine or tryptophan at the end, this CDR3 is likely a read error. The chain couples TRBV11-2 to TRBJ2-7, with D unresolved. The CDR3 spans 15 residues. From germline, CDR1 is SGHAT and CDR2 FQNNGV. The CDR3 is CASSLSPSPSYKQYL. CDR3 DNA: TGTGCCAGTAGCTTATCTCCGAGTCCCTCCTACAAGCAGTACTTA.

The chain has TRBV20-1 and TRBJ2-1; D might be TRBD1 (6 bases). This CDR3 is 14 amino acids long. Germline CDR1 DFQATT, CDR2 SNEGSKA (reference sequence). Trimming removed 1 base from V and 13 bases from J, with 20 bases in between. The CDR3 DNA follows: TGCAGTGCTAGAGTTCTGGATTTGAGGGGACAACAGTTCTTC. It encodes CSARVLDLRGQQFF.

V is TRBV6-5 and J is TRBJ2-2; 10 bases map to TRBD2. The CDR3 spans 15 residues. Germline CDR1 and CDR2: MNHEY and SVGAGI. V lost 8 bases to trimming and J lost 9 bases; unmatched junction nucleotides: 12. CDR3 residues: CASSGLAENSRELFF. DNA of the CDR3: TGTGCCAGCTCCGGACTAGCGGAAAACTCCCGGGAGCTGTTTTTT.

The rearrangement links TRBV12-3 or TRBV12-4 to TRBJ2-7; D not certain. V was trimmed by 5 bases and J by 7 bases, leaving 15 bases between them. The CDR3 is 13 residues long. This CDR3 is CASSLSTMREQYF. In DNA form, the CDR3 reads TGTGCCAGCAGTCTATCGACAATGAGGGAGCAGTACTTC.

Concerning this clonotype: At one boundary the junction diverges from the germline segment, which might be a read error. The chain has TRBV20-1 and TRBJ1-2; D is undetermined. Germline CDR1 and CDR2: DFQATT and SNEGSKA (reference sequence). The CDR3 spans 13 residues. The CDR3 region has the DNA TGCAGTCCTAGACCCCCGGGAGTTACCGGCTATACCTTC. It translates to CSPRPPGVTGYTF.

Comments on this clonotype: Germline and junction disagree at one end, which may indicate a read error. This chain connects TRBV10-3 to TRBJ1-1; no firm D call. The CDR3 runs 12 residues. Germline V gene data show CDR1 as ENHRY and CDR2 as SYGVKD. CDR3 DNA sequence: TGTGCCATCAGTGATGGCGTCACTGAGGCTTTCTTT. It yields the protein CAISDGVTEAFF.

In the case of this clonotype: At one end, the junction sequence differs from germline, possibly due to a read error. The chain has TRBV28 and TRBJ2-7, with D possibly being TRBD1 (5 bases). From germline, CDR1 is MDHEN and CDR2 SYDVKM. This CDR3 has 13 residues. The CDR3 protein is CTSSQGAENGQYF. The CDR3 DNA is TGTACCAGCAGTCAGGGTGCCGAAAACGGGCAGTACTTC. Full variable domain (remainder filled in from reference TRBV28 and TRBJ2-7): DVKVTQSSRYLVKRTGEKVFLECVQDMDHENMFWYRQDPGLGLRLIYFSYDVKMKEKGDIPEGYSVSREKKERFSLILESASTNQTSMYLCTSSQGAENGQYFGPGTRLTVT.

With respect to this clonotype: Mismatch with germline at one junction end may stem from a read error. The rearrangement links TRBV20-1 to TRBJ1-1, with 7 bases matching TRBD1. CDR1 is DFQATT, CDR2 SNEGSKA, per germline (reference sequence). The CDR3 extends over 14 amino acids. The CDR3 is CSAYRDSMGTEPFF. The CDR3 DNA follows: TGCAGTGCGTACCGGGACAGCATGGGCACTGAACCTTTCTTT.

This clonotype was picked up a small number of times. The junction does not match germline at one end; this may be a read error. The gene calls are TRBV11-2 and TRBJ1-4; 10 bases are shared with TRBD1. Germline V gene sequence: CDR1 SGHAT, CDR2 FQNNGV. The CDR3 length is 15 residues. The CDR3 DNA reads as TGCGCCAGCAGCCCACGACAGGGGGCGGAGGAAAAACTGTTTTTT. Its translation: CASSPRQGAEEKLFF.

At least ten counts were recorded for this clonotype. Here the CDR3 reads CASSQWGPYSNQPQHF. CDR3 sequence (DNA): TGTGCCAGCTCACAATGGGGACCGTATAGCAATCAGCCCCAGCATTTT. This chain uses TRBV18 with TRBJ1-5; TRBD1 might be the D (5 bases). This CDR3 comprises 16 residues. Germline V lookup: CDR1 KGHSH, CDR2 LQKENI. V lost 4 bases, J lost 0 bases, and 13 bases lay in between.

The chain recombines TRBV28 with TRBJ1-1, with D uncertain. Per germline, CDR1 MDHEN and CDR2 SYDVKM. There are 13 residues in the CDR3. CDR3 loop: CAILPRPAIQAFF. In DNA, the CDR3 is TGTGCTATCCTCCCTCGACCGGCCATTCAAGCTTTCTTT.

CDR3 sequence reads: CAISESDLGLKAFF. CDR3 coding DNA: TGTGCCATCAGTGAGTCCGACCTGGGGCTGAAGGCATTCTTT. The gene calls are TRBV10-3 and TRBJ1-1, with TRBD1 as a possible D gene (5 bases). Trimming pared 0 bases from V and 14 bases from J, leaving 19 bases between. Germline CDR1 and CDR2: ENHRY and SYGVKD. The CDR3 contains 14 residues.

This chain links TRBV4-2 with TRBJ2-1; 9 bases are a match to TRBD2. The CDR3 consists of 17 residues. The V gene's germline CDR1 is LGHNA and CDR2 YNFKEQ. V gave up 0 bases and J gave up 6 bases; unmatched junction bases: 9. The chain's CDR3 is CASSQEIYSGSTNEQFF. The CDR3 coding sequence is TGTGCCAGCAGCCAAGAAATTTATAGCGGGAGCACCAATGAGCAGTTCTTC.

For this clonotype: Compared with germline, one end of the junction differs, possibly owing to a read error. The CDR3 loop is CASSQEPSSKSTDTQYF. The DNA for the CDR3 is TGCGCCAGTAGCCAAGAACCTTCTAGCAAAAGCACAGATACGCAGTATTTT. The gene calls are TRBV4-1 and TRBJ2-3; TRBD2 is a possible D gene (5 bases). In germline, CDR1 is MGHRA, CDR2 YSYEKL. The CDR3 runs 17 residues.

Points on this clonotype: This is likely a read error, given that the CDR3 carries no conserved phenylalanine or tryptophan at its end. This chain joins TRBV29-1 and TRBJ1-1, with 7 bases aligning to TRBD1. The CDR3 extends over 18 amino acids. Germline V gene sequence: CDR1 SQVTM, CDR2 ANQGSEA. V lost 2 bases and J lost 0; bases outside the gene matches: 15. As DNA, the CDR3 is TGCAGCGTTGAACGGATAGGGGGCCTAAGAACCATGAACACTGAAGCTTTCCTT. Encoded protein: CSVERIGGLRTMNTEAFL.

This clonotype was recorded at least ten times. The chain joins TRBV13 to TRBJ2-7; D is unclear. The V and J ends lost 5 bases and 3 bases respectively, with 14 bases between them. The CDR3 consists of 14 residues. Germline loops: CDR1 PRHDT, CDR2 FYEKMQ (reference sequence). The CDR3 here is CASSLRPTNYEQYF. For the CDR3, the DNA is TGTGCCAGCAGCCTAAGACCCACCAACTACGAGCAGTACTTC.

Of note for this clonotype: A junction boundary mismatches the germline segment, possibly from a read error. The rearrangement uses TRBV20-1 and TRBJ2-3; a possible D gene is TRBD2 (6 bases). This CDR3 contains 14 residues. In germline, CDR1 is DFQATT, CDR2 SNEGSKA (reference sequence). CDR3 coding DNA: TGCAGTCCTAGGAGGGCTATTAGCAGAGATACACAGTATTTT. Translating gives CSPRRAISRDTQYF.

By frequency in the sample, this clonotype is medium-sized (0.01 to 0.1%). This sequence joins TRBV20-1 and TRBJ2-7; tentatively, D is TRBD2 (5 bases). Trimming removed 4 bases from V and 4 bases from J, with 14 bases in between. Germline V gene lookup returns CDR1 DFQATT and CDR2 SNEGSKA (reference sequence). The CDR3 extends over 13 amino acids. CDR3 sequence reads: CSANPRAGYEQYF. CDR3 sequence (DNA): TGCAGTGCTAATCCTCGTGCGGGTTACGAGCAGTACTTC.

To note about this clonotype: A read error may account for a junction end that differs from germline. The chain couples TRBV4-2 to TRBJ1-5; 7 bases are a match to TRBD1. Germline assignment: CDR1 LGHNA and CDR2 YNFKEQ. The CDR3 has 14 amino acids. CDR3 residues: CASNQGTVNQPQQF. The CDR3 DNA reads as TGTGCCAGCAACCAAGGGACAGTAAATCAGCCCCAGCAATTT.

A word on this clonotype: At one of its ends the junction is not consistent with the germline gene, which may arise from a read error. CDR3 sequence reads: CSAPGTVGNTDTRYF. In nucleotides, the CDR3 is TGCAGTGCTCCAGGGACAGTGGGAAACACAGATACGCGGTATTTT. The chain recombines TRBV20-1 with TRBJ2-3; 7 positions agree with TRBD1. The germline V gene encodes CDR1 DFQATT and CDR2 SNEGSKA (reference sequence). This CDR3 is 15 amino acids long.

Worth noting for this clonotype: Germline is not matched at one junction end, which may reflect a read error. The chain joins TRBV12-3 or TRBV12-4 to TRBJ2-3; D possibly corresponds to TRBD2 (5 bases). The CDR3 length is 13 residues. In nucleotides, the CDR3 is TGTGCCAGCAGTTTACTGGGGAGCGATACGCAGTCTTTT. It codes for CASSLLGSDTQSF.

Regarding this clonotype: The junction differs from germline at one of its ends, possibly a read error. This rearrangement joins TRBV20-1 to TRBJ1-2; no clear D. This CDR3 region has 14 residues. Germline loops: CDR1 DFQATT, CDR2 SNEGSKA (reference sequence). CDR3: CSAPMNVMGYGYTF. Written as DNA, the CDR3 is TGCAGTGCTCCAATGAACGTGATGGGCTATGGCTATACCTTC.

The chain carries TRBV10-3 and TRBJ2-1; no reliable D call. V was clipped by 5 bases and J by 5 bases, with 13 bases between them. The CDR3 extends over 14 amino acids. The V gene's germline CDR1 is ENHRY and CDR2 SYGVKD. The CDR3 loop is CAISIVQSHNEQFF. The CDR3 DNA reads TGTGCCATCAGTATAGTACAGTCTCACAATGAGCAGTTCTTC.